This passage covers 2 T cell receptor beta chains from one sample sequenced in a study of cytomegalovirus exposure and HLA in healthy donors. 60 Vbeta and 13 Jbeta primers were used in PCR. Data came from immunoSEQ multiplex PCR; TCRdb stores just in-frame clones and leaves some out. The data show roughly 160,000 clones, approximately 85% seen once. The source material was PBMCs. These receptors were obtained from a man aged 18-30 years in good health and CMV-seropositive.

There are a few counts of this clone. This rearrangement joins TRBV10-1 to TRBJ1-1, with D maybe TRBD1 (6 bases). The germline V gene encodes CDR1 WNHNN and CDR2 SYGVQD (reference sequence). The germline V and J ends were trimmed by 6 bases and 9 bases, with 14 bases remaining between them. CDR3 size: 12 residues. The CDR3 sequence is CASSQGNTKAFF. The CDR3 DNA follows: TGCGCCAGCAGCCAGGGGAATACGAAAGCTTTCTTT.

This clone was detected only a few times. This chain joins TRBV5-4 and TRBJ1-5; 7 nucleotides align to TRBD1. CDR1 is SGHNT and CDR2 is YYREEE in the germline V gene (reference sequence). The ends lost 9 bases at V and 4 bases at J; junction bases unmatched: 10. This CDR3 has 14 residues. The CDR3 loop is CATKTRDSNQPQHF. CDR3 bases: TGTGCCACAAAAACTCGGGACAGTAATCAGCCCCAGCATTTT.